This T cell receptor (beta chain) was recorded in a study of T cells in Graves' hyperthyroidism and ophthalmopathy. The study, taken as a whole, reports: Blood samples included most of the expanded thyroid clonotypes exceeding 0.001.

In its sample, this clonotype was seen many times. Its target is unknown. The investigators amplified TCR beta CDR3 regions from RNA transcripts. HTBI primers were employed in a first-round RT-PCR of the TCR CDR3. TCRdb re-derived calls from the multiplex PCR reads in MiXCR, one entry per CDR3 protein. Of 500,000 to 750,000 distinct CDR3 sequences listed, more than 45% are singletons. The authors deemed Graves' hyperthyroidism stable absent ophthalmopathy progression within 18 months. Diagnoses rested on clinical symptoms, serum thyroxine and TRAb, thyroid ultrasound and orbital computed tomography. The TCR was taken from a woman younger than 30 with Graves' hyperthyroidism. Sequences were obtained from peripheral blood or thyroid tissue (not recorded which).

This CDR3 reads CASSGGLRSYEQYF. The CDR3 DNA reads as TGCGCCAGCAGCGGGGGACTACGCTCCTACGAGCAGTACTTC. The V gene is TRBV4-1, the J gene TRBJ2-7; the match to TRBD2 covers 7 bases. From germline, CDR1 is MGHRA and CDR2 YSYEKL. V was pared by 5 bases and J by 0 bases, with 4 bases of the junction left unmatched. The CDR3 runs to 14 residues.